This is a list of T cell receptor beta chains from one sample in a study of shared clonotypes between healthy human individuals. Sequencing used immunoSEQ multiplex PCR; TCRdb keeps in-frame clones, though not all of them. The table has over 2 million clones, roughly 90% seen once. The sequenced sample was naive CD4+ T cells from PBMCs. Receptor source: a man aged 18 to 29 in good health. Some clones in this sample may be carry-over from other donors' samples. The CDR3 runs from the conserved cysteine through the conserved F or W. D genes are given only for firm matches. Clone size is stated in some rows and not others, as once, few, many or a class when expanded.

size: -
J: TRBJ2-1
D: TRBD1
V: TRBV29-1
CDR3: CSLIRARTGANEQFF
DNA: TGCAGCCTAATCCGAGCCCGGACAGGGGCCAATGAGCAGTTCTTC

size: -
J: TRBJ2-5
D: -
V: TRBV30
CDR3: CAWSTGQETQYF
DNA: TGTGCCTGGAGTACCGGGCAAGAGACCCAGTACTTC

size: -
J: TRBJ2-1
D: -
V: TRBV18
CDR3: CASSPSAGSYNEQFF
DNA: TGTGCCAGCTCACCTTCGGCGGGCTCCTACAATGAGCAGTTCTTC

size: -
J: TRBJ2-7
D: -
V: TRBV27
CDR3: CASSHYQGYEQYF
DNA: TGTGCCAGCAGCCATTATCAGGGGTACGAGCAGTACTTC

size: -
J: TRBJ2-7
D: -
V: TRBV28
CDR3: CASSSNEQYF
DNA: TGTGCCAGCAGTAGTAACGAGCAGTACTTC

size: -
J: TRBJ2-1
D: -
V: TRBV2
CDR3: CASRVVSLGMVF
DNA: TGTGCCAGCAGAGTGGTCAGCCTGGGTATGGTCTTC

size: -
J: TRBJ2-2
D: TRBD2
V: TRBV9
CDR3: CASSRGTSGSFGTGELFF
DNA: TGTGCCAGCAGCCGGGGGACTAGCGGGAGTTTTGGCACCGGGGAGCTGTTTTTT

size: -
J: TRBJ2-3
D: -
V: TRBV7-3
CDR3: CASRRTAGTDTQYF
DNA: TGTGCCAGCAGAAGGACAGCCGGCACAGATACGCAGTATTTT

size: -
J: TRBJ1-5
D: -
V: TRBV5-1
CDR3: CASSLASGNNQPQHF
DNA: TGCGCCAGCAGCTTGGCTTCCGGAAACAATCAGCCCCAGCATTTT

size: -
J: TRBJ2-2
D: -
V: TRBV10-3
CDR3: CAISELPSEAGELFF
DNA: TGTGCCATCAGTGAGTTACCAAGCGAGGCCGGGGAGCTGTTTTTT

size: once
J: TRBJ2-7
D: -
V: TRBV11-1
CDR3: CASSLRRLGEQYF
DNA: TGTGCCAGCAGCTTACGGAGGTTGGGCGAGCAGTACTTC

size: -
J: TRBJ2-5
D: -
V: TRBV7-2
CDR3: CASSPQEETQYF
DNA: TGTGCCAGCAGCCCCCAAGAAGAGACCCAGTACTTC

size: -
J: TRBJ2-5
D: -
V: TRBV9
CDR3: CASSVGTYQETQYF
DNA: TGTGCCAGCAGCGTCGGGACCTACCAAGAGACCCAGTACTTC

size: -
J: TRBJ1-4
D: -
V: TRBV18
CDR3: CASSPYSAGIVLFF
DNA: TGTGCCAGCTCACCCTACTCGGCAGGGATCGTACTGTTTTTT

size: -
J: TRBJ2-3
D: TRBD2
V: TRBV6-5
CDR3: CASSSGWGGWTQYF
DNA: TGTGCCAGCAGCTCTGGCTGGGGAGGGTGGACGCAGTATTTT

size: -
J: TRBJ2-7
D: TRBD2
V: TRBV4-2
CDR3: CASSPRGGRAYEQYF
DNA: TGTGCCAGCAGCCCCCGCGGCGGGAGAGCCTACGAGCAGTACTTC

size: -
J: TRBJ1-2
D: -
V: TRBV6-1
CDR3: CASSERGSGYTF
DNA: TGTGCCAGCAGTGAAAGGGGAAGCGGCTACACCTTC

size: -
J: TRBJ2-7
D: -
V: TRBV6-1
CDR3: CASSHGGPGEQYF
DNA: TGTGCCAGCAGTCACGGTGGGCCGGGGGAGCAGTACTTC

size: -
J: TRBJ1-1
D: TRBD1
V: TRBV28
CDR3: CASSLLPGQGNTEAFF
DNA: TGTGCCAGCAGTCTTCTCCCGGGACAGGGGAACACTGAAGCTTTCTTT

size: -
J: TRBJ2-7
D: -
V: TRBV19
CDR3: CASSIGGYEQYF
DNA: TGTGCCAGTAGTATAGGCGGCTACGAGCAGTACTTC

size: -
J: TRBJ1-2
D: TRBD1
V: TRBV5-4
CDR3: CASSLARGNGYTF
DNA: TGTGCCAGCAGCTTGGCCAGGGGGAATGGCTACACCTTC

size: -
J: TRBJ1-5
D: -
V: TRBV7-6
CDR3: CASSLVSNQPQHF
DNA: TGTGCCAGCAGCTTAGTTAGCAATCAGCCCCAGCATTTT

size: once
J: TRBJ1-2
D: -
V: TRBV28
CDR3: CASSTSGGNYGYTF
DNA: TGTGCCAGCAGTACCTCGGGGGGAAACTATGGCTACACCTTC

size: -
J: TRBJ2-1
D: TRBD2
V: TRBV7-2
CDR3: CASSQTSGGYNEQFF
DNA: TGTGCCAGCAGCCAAACTAGCGGGGGTTACAATGAGCAGTTCTTC

size: -
J: TRBJ1-2
D: -
V: TRBV6-1
CDR3: CASNEFKGPGYGYTF
DNA: TGTGCCAGCAACGAATTTAAGGGCCCGGGATATGGCTACACCTTC

size: once
J: TRBJ2-2
D: TRBD1
V: TRBV7-9
CDR3: CASSFASGTGLDTGELFF
DNA: TGTGCCAGCAGCTTCGCCTCCGGGACAGGGCTGGACACCGGGGAGCTGTTTTTT

size: -
J: TRBJ1-5
D: TRBD1
V: TRBV2
CDR3: CASSGTTGVQPQHF
DNA: TGTGCCAGCAGTGGCACGACAGGGGTACAGCCCCAGCATTTT

size: -
J: TRBJ1-4
D: TRBD1
V: TRBV4-1
CDR3: CASSSTGGTNEKLFF
DNA: TGCGCCAGCAGCTCAACAGGGGGCACTAATGAAAAACTGTTTTTT

size: -
J: TRBJ2-7
D: -
V: TRBV7-9
CDR3: CASSLEGLVGEQYF
DNA: TGTGCCAGCAGCTTAGAAGGTCTGGTGGGGGAGCAGTACTTC

size: -
J: TRBJ2-2
D: TRBD2
V: TRBV4-2
CDR3: CASSQVLAGVAGELFF
DNA: TGTGCCAGCAGCCAAGTACTAGCGGGAGTCGCTGGGGAGCTGTTTTTT

size: -
J: TRBJ2-7
D: -
V: TRBV6-6
CDR3: CASSFLKGTPRYEQYF
DNA: TGTGCCAGCAGTTTCCTAAAGGGGACGCCTCGCTACGAGCAGTACTTC

size: -
J: TRBJ1-1
D: -
V: TRBV18
CDR3: CASSSSSTNTEAFF
DNA: TGTGCCAGCTCATCTAGTTCCACGAACACTGAAGCTTTCTTT

size: -
J: TRBJ2-1
D: TRBD2
V: TRBV7-3
CDR3: CASSPTSGLNNEQFF
DNA: TGTGCCAGCAGCCCGACTAGCGGACTAAACAATGAGCAGTTCTTC

size: -
J: TRBJ2-1
D: TRBD2
V: TRBV9
CDR3: CASSLTSGKFNEQFF
DNA: TGTGCCAGCAGCCTAACTAGCGGGAAATTCAATGAGCAGTTCTTC

size: -
J: TRBJ2-5
D: -
V: TRBV7-2
CDR3: CASSYPGRQETQYF
DNA: TGTGCCAGCAGCTACCCGGGACGTCAAGAGACCCAGTACTTC

size: -
J: TRBJ1-1
D: -
V: TRBV27
CDR3: CASTFILGEAFF
DNA: TGTGCCAGCACTTTTATTTTAGGTGAAGCTTTCTTT

size: once
J: TRBJ2-6
D: -
V: TRBV9
CDR3: CASSVAPLIGVSSGANVLTF
DNA: TGTGCCAGCAGCGTAGCCCCCCTCATAGGGGTAAGCTCTGGGGCCAACGTCCTGACTTTC

size: -
J: TRBJ2-1
D: TRBD2
V: TRBV29-1
CDR3: CSVEGLGGIEQFF
DNA: TGCAGCGTTGAAGGTCTGGGAGGGATTGAGCAGTTCTTC

size: -
J: TRBJ1-2
D: TRBD1
V: TRBV4-1
CDR3: CASNQYAGGGLDYGYTF
DNA: TGCGCCAGCAACCAGTATGCAGGGGGAGGTTTAGACTATGGCTACACCTTC

size: -
J: TRBJ2-7
D: TRBD2
V: TRBV27
CDR3: CASSPGLAEGGEQYF
DNA: TGTGCCAGCAGTCCGGGACTAGCGGAGGGCGGGGAGCAGTACTTC

size: -
J: TRBJ2-5
D: TRBD1
V: TRBV9
CDR3: CASSVGVQGARETQYF
DNA: TGTGCCAGCAGCGTAGGGGTACAGGGGGCTAGGGAGACCCAGTACTTC

size: -
J: TRBJ2-2
D: TRBD2
V: TRBV10-3
CDR3: CAISGPLAGGTGTGELFF
DNA: TGTGCCATCAGCGGCCCACTAGCGGGAGGGACAGGCACCGGGGAGCTGTTTTTT

size: once
J: TRBJ2-5
D: -
V: TRBV5-4
CDR3: CASSFNRDETQYF
DNA: TGTGCCAGCAGCTTCAACAGGGACGAGACCCAGTACTTC

size: once
J: TRBJ2-5
D: -
V: TRBV9
CDR3: CASSVGTRGGGETQYF
DNA: TGTGCCAGCAGCGTAGGGACCCGAGGGGGAGGAGAGACCCAGTACTTC

size: -
J: TRBJ2-7
D: -
V: TRBV5-1
CDR3: CASSLDQPTVYEQYF
DNA: TGCGCCAGCAGCTTGGATCAGCCGACAGTTTACGAGCAGTACTTC

size: -
J: TRBJ1-1
D: -
V: TRBV5-1
CDR3: CASSFDIRVGTEAFF
DNA: TGCGCCAGCAGCTTCGATATCAGGGTGGGCACTGAAGCTTTCTTT

size: -
J: TRBJ2-7
D: TRBD2
V: TRBV9
CDR3: CASSAAGGLFYEQYF
DNA: TGTGCCAGCAGCGCAGCGGGAGGGCTGTTTTACGAGCAGTACTTC

size: -
J: TRBJ1-5
D: -
V: TRBV7-3
CDR3: CASSLYPNQPQHF
DNA: TGTGCCAGCAGCTTATACCCCAATCAGCCCCAGCATTTT

size: -
J: TRBJ2-3
D: -
V: TRBV9
CDR3: CASSVDFWGPPGDTQYF
DNA: TGTGCCAGCAGCGTAGATTTTTGGGGCCCTCCGGGAGATACGCAGTATTTT

size: -
J: TRBJ2-7
D: TRBD2
V: TRBV28
CDR3: CASNPTGTTYEQYF
DNA: TGTGCCAGCAACCCGACCGGGACTACCTACGAGCAGTACTTC

size: -
J: TRBJ2-1
D: TRBD2
V: TRBV5-8
CDR3: CASSLTSGNFF
DNA: TGTGCCAGCAGCTTGACTAGCGGGAATTTCTTC

size: -
J: TRBJ2-1
D: -
V: TRBV20-1
CDR3: CSGAKSNEQFF
DNA: TGCAGTGGGGCGAAGAGCAATGAGCAGTTCTTC

size: once
J: TRBJ2-7
D: -
V: TRBV7-3
CDR3: CASTTYQHEQYF
DNA: TGTGCCAGCACAACTTATCAACACGAGCAGTACTTC

size: -
J: TRBJ2-3
D: -
V: TRBV29-1
CDR3: CSATNWGEGTDTQYF
DNA: TGCAGCGCGACAAACTGGGGGGAGGGCACAGATACGCAGTATTTT

size: -
J: TRBJ2-1
D: TRBD1
V: TRBV9
CDR3: CASSVATGGNEQFF
DNA: TGTGCCAGCAGCGTAGCTACAGGGGGCAATGAGCAGTTCTTC